These 29 T cell receptor beta chains came from one sample sequenced in a study of cytomegalovirus exposure and HLA in healthy donors. Assay: immunoSEQ multiplex PCR; the TCRdb copy retains only in-frame clones and omits some. The sample shows some 150,000 clones, 85% to 90% of them seen only once. Sequenced material: PBMCs. These receptors were taken from a human donor in good health.

This chain connects TRBV28 to TRBJ1-4, with 7 bases lining up with TRBD1. CDR1 and CDR2 (germline): MDHEN, SYDVKM. The CDR3 extends over 16 amino acids. The junction had 11 bases not matched to a gene; V was cut back by 2 bases and J by 8 bases. CDR3 loop: CASSLRQGNFGEKLFF. CDR3 DNA sequence: TGTGCCAGCAGTTTACGACAGGGCAATTTTGGGGAAAAACTGTTTTTT.

The chain uses TRBV10-1 and TRBJ2-5; 9 bases line up with TRBD2. Germline V gene lookup returns CDR1 WNHNN and CDR2 SYGVQD (reference sequence). V trimming: 0 bases; J trimming: 5 bases; junction bases outside the gene matches: 4. The CDR3 is 15 residues long. The CDR3 reads CASSESSGSRETQYF. CDR3 sequence (DNA): TGCGCCAGCAGTGAGTCTAGCGGGAGTAGGGAGACCCAGTACTTC.

The chain employs TRBV7-2 and TRBJ2-7; 13 nucleotides match TRBD2. The CDR3 has 15 residues. Germline CDR1 reads SGHTA; CDR2 reads FQGNSA. Trimming removed 5 bases from V and 6 bases from J; junction bases left unmatched: 7. Here the CDR3 reads CASSERLAGGFEQYF. The CDR3 coding sequence is TGTGCCAGCAGCGAGCGACTAGCGGGAGGATTCGAGCAGTACTTC.

This chain connects TRBV6-5 to TRBJ2-7; TRBD2 matches 8 bases. Germline values: CDR1 MNHEY, CDR2 SVGAGI. The CDR3 has 13 amino acids. J was trimmed by 1 base and V by 9 bases; bases with no gene match: 5. Here the CDR3 reads CASAGTRSYEQYF. The CDR3, as DNA: TGTGCCAGTGCCGGGACTAGATCCTACGAGCAGTACTTC.

This chain links TRBV18 with TRBJ1-4; possible D gene TRBD1, 5 bases. This CDR3 region has 13 residues. Germline V gene lookup returns CDR1 KGHSH and CDR2 LQKENI. Trimming pared 3 bases from V and 15 bases from J, leaving 17 bases between. The CDR3 DNA is TGTGCCAGCTCACCGACAGACCAACGGTGGATGTTTTTT. Protein product: CASSPTDQRWMFF.

The chain links TRBV9 to TRBJ1-1; D gene unclear. Germline assignment: CDR1 SGDLS and CDR2 YYNGEE. Trimming took off 0 bases at V and 0 bases at J, with 3 bases between the two ends. The length of the CDR3 is 13 residues. The CDR3 DNA follows: TGTGCCAGCAGCGTAGCTTTGAACACTGAAGCTTTCTTT. Protein sequence: CASSVALNTEAFF.

Only a few counts were recorded for this clone. The chain carries TRBV28 and TRBJ2-7, with D possibly TRBD1 on 6 matching bases. The CDR3 consists of 13 residues. V was clipped by 6 bases and J by 3 bases, with 12 bases between them. Germline-derived CDR1 and CDR2 are MDHEN and SYDVKM. The CDR3 region is CASSFVQGYEQYF. Here the CDR3 DNA reads TGTGCCAGCAGCTTTGTACAGGGCTACGAGCAGTACTTC.

This sequence joins TRBV29-1 and TRBJ2-3; D is ambiguous. Germline CDR1 reads SQVTM; CDR2 reads ANQGSEA. The CDR3 is 12 amino acids. V lost 3 bases to trimming and J lost 5 bases, with 9 bases between them. The CDR3 DNA reads as TGCAGCGTTGATCGACGCGGAGATACGCAGTATTTT. Protein: CSVDRRGDTQYF.

The V call is TRBV18, the J call TRBJ1-1, with a possible D match to TRBD1 (6 bases). V was shortened by 3 bases and J by 11 bases, with 25 bases between the two germline ends. This CDR3 has 16 residues. The germline V gene encodes CDR1 KGHSH and CDR2 LQKENI. The CDR3 here is CASSPDATGTPAVAFF. The CDR3 region has the DNA TGTGCCAGCTCACCCGATGCGACAGGAACCCCCGCTGTGGCTTTCTTT.

The chain couples TRBV30 to TRBJ2-3; D possibly corresponds to TRBD2 (5 bases). Per germline, CDR1 GTSNPN and CDR2 SVGIG (reference sequence). Trimming pared 0 bases from V and 0 bases from J, leaving 13 bases between. The CDR3 runs to 16 residues. The CDR3 sequence: CAWSVQLWTSTDTQYF. The CDR3 nucleotides are TGTGCCTGGAGTGTACAACTTTGGACTAGCACAGATACGCAGTATTTT.

About this clone itself: At one boundary the junction diverges from the germline segment, which might be a read error. The gene calls are TRBV6-5 and TRBJ2-3; no clear D. CDR3 length: 16 amino acids. Per germline, CDR1 MNHEY and CDR2 SVGAGI. CDR3 in DNA: TGTGCCAGCAGCTACTCGCGTGCCCTCGATTCGGATACGCAGTATTTT. This encodes CASSYSRALDSDTQYF.

The sample holds a few counts of this clone. The chain has TRBV5-4 and TRBJ2-3, with D tentatively TRBD1 (5 bases). The germline V gene encodes CDR1 SGHNT and CDR2 YYREEE (reference sequence). The CDR3 consists of 14 residues. The V and J ends lost 5 bases and 1 base respectively, with 11 bases between them. Here the CDR3 reads CASSPQGGTDTQYF. CDR3 nucleotide sequence: TGTGCCAGCAGTCCCCAAGGGGGCACAGATACGCAGTATTTT.

This clone was seen once. V is TRBV5-1 and J is TRBJ2-3; 7 bases map to TRBD2. CDR3 length: 15 amino acids. The V and J ends lost 0 bases and 1 base, in that order; junction bases with no gene match: 2. Per the germline V gene, CDR1 is SGHRS and CDR2 is YFSETQ. The CDR3 sequence: CASSLAGRGTDTQYF. The CDR3, as DNA: TGCGCCAGCAGCTTGGCTGGGAGGGGCACAGATACGCAGTATTTT.

This CDR3 reads CASSPQGRGYTF. CDR3 nucleotides: TGCGCCAGCAGCCCGCAGGGCCGTGGCTACACCTTC. J is TRBJ1-2 and V is TRBV5-1; weak D call: TRBD1 (5 bases). Germline-derived CDR1 and CDR2 are SGHRS and YFSETQ. Trimming removed 4 bases from V and 7 bases from J, with 11 bases in between. The CDR3 spans 12 residues.

This chain links TRBV6-6 with TRBJ1-1; D gene uncertain. Germline assignment: CDR1 MNHNY and CDR2 SVGAGI (reference sequence). The CDR3 is made up of 14 amino acids. The V gene lost 6 bases and the J gene lost 0 bases, with 11 bases spanning the gap. CDR3 DNA: TGTGCCAGCAGATCACAGAGAATGAACACTGAAGCTTTCTTT. Amino acids: CASRSQRMNTEAFF.

The chain links TRBV28 to TRBJ2-3; 9 positions match TRBD2. The CDR3 covers 14 residues. Looked up from germline, CDR1 is MDHEN and CDR2 is SYDVKM. The ends lost 4 bases at V and 4 bases at J; junction bases unmatched: 3. The CDR3 nucleotides are TGTGCCAGCAGTTATAGCGGGAGTGCAGATACGCAGTATTTT. Protein: CASSYSGSADTQYF.

This rearrangement joins TRBV29-1 to TRBJ2-3; 8 bases align to TRBD2. This CDR3 comprises 12 residues. J gave up 3 bases and V 7 bases, and 3 bases lay outside the gene matches. Looked up from germline, CDR1 is SQVTM and CDR2 is ANQGSEA. The CDR3 DNA is TGCAGCGGCACTAGCGGTACAGATACGCAGTATTTT. Translation gives CSGTSGTDTQYF.

This chain joins TRBV15 and TRBJ2-1; TRBD1 matches at 11 bases. Per germline, CDR1 LNHNV and CDR2 YYDKDF (reference sequence). The junction had 10 bases not matched to a gene; V was cut back by 5 bases and J by 10 bases. The CDR3 has 15 amino acids. CDR3 DNA: TGTGCCACCAGCCTCCCCGGGACAGGGGGGGAGGAGCAGTTCTTC. It translates to CATSLPGTGGEEQFF.

J is TRBJ1-1 and V is TRBV6-6, with 7 positions matching TRBD1. This CDR3 is 14 amino acids long. Germline-derived CDR1 and CDR2 are MNHNY and SVGAGI (reference sequence). V shed 4 bases and J 1 base; nucleotides not matched to a gene: 3. CDR3 sequence (DNA): TGTGCCAGCAGTTTGACAGGGAAGAACACTGAAGCTTTCTTT. This sequence encodes CASSLTGKNTEAFF.

The rearrangement uses TRBV5-7 and TRBJ1-3; perhaps TRBD1 as D (5 bases). TRBV5-7 is labeled an ORF, and its function is uncertain. This CDR3 has 17 amino acids. The germline V and J ends were trimmed by 1 base and 0 bases, with 14 bases remaining between them. CDR3 nucleotide sequence: TGTGCCAGCAGCTTGAGGACCGACAGCCACTCTGGAAACACCATATATTTT. It is translated as CASSLRTDSHSGNTIYF.

V gene TRBV20-1 combines with J gene TRBJ2-7; D remains ambiguous. The germline CDR1 and CDR2 sequences are DFQATT and SNEGSKA (reference sequence). There are 11 residues in the CDR3. V lost 3 bases to trimming and J lost 1 base, with 4 bases between them. CDR3 amino acids: CSASLSYEQYF. CDR3 sequence (DNA): TGCAGTGCTAGCCTATCCTACGAGCAGTACTTC.

The genes are TRBV5-1 and TRBJ2-2; D gene ambiguous. Germline V gene sequence: CDR1 SGHRS, CDR2 YFSETQ. This CDR3 region has 14 residues. Deletions cut 0 bases from V and 6 bases from J, with 9 bases between. CDR3 in DNA: TGCGCCAGCAGCTTGGTACAGTTGGCCGGGGAGCTGTTTTTT. Amino acid sequence: CASSLVQLAGELFF. The entire variable domain, with the rest obtained from reference TRBV5-1 and TRBJ2-2, is as follows: KAGVTQTPRYLIKTRGQQVTLSCSPISGHRSVSWYQQTPGQGLQFLFEYFSETQRNKGNFPGRFSGRQFSNSRSEMNVSTLELGDSALYLCASSLVQLAGELFFGEGSRLTVL.

The chain links TRBV7-3 to TRBJ1-1; a possible D gene is TRBD1 (5 bases). The CDR3 has 13 amino acids. The V end was cut by 4 bases, the J end by 1 base, with 7 bases between. Germline CDR1 and CDR2: SGHTA and FQGTGA. The CDR3 sequence is CASSSGQNTEAFF. The CDR3 DNA sequence: TGTGCCAGCAGCTCTGGACAGAACACTGAAGCTTTCTTT.

The chain is built from TRBV11-1 and TRBJ2-1; 10 bases line up with TRBD2. Trimming took 1 base from V and 4 from J; bases not matched to a gene: 4. CDR1 and CDR2 (germline): SGHAT, FQDESV (reference sequence). The CDR3 consists of 16 residues. The CDR3 here is CASSLDQAGGYNEQFF. The CDR3 nucleotides are TGTGCCAGCAGCTTAGATCAAGCGGGGGGGTACAATGAGCAGTTCTTC. Based on the CDR3 plus reference TRBV11-1 and TRBJ2-1, the full variable domain is EAEVAQSPRYKITEKSQAVAFWCDPISGHATLYWYRQILGQGPELLVQFQDESVVDDSQLPKDRFSAERLKGVDSTLKIQPAELGDSAMYLCASSLDQAGGYNEQFFGPGTRLTVL.

The chain links TRBV4-1 to TRBJ2-5, with D perhaps TRBD1 (5 bases). V was clipped by 3 bases and J by 4 bases, with 9 bases between them. This CDR3 is 13 amino acids long. Per the germline V gene, CDR1 is MGHRA and CDR2 is YSYEKL. The CDR3 nucleotides read TGCGCCAGCAGCCAGACCCAGGGAGAGACCCAGTACTTC. Protein product: CASSQTQGETQYF.

J is TRBJ2-3 and V is TRBV5-1; TRBD1 agrees at 8 bases. The CDR3 length is 14 residues. In germline, CDR1 is SGHRS, CDR2 YFSETQ. J was trimmed by 3 bases and V by 3 bases; bases with no gene match: 3. The CDR3 coding sequence is TGCGCCAGCAGCTCTAGGACAGGGACAGATACGCAGTATTTT. Its protein is CASSSRTGTDTQYF.

The rearrangement uses TRBV6-1 and TRBJ2-1; 11 bases agree with TRBD2. Germline V gene lookup returns CDR1 MNHNS and CDR2 SASEGT. Germline trimming cut 5 bases from V and 6 bases from J; bases unmatched to any gene: 6. There are 15 residues in the CDR3. The CDR3 DNA is TGTGCCAGCAGTACACTAGCGGGAGAGGTCAATGAGCAGTTCTTC. Protein product: CASSTLAGEVNEQFF.

The sample holds a few counts of this clone. The CDR3 reads CATSQGTLQYF. DNA for the CDR3: TGTGCCACTTCACAGGGGACCCTGCAGTACTTC. The chain is built from TRBV27 and TRBJ2-7; 7 bases line up with TRBD1. Germline CDR1 and CDR2: MNHEY and SMNVEV (reference sequence). The CDR3 consists of 11 residues. V was clipped by 10 bases and J by 9 bases; unmatched bases: 9.

Note on this clone: The same CDR3 arises from other DNA sequences in this sample as well. The CDR3 loop is CASSLTGASTDTQYF. As DNA, the CDR3 is TGCGCCAGCAGCTTGACAGGGGCGAGCACAGATACGCAGTATTTT. The chain has TRBV5-1 and TRBJ2-3, with 7 bases fitting TRBD1. Unmatched junction bases numbered 2, after V lost 1 base and J lost 0 bases. Germline assignment: CDR1 SGHRS and CDR2 YFSETQ. The CDR3 runs 15 residues.